Each of the 25 T cell receptor beta chains below was sequenced from the same sample in a study of blood T cell repertoires in COVID-19. The protocol was immunoSEQ multiplex PCR, while the TCRdb copy is restricted to in-frame clones and leaves out a portion. The repertoire consists of more than 300,000 clones, with 80% to 95% occurring once and the leading ten covering about 0.86%. Sequenced input: PBMCs or T cells enriched from blood (not recorded which). The source is a woman in her thirties or forties who had been exposed to COVID-19.

The rearrangement uses TRBV28 and TRBJ2-1, with 7 bases fitting TRBD1. The V gene's germline CDR1 is MDHEN and CDR2 SYDVKM. This CDR3 has 14 amino acids. V shed 11 bases and J 0 bases; nucleotides not matched to a gene: 7. The CDR3: CASRGLASYNEQFF. The CDR3 DNA is TGTGCCTCGAGGGGGCTGGCCTCCTACAATGAGCAGTTCTTC.

The rearrangement uses TRBV11-1 and TRBJ1-5, with 10 bases identical to TRBD1. J gave up 2 bases and V 5 bases, and 3 bases lay outside the gene matches. Germline V gene sequence: CDR1 SGHAT, CDR2 FQDESV (reference sequence). The CDR3 length is 15 residues. CDR3 amino acids: CASSIGTGGNQPQHF. The DNA for the CDR3 is TGTGCCAGCAGCATTGGGACAGGGGGCAATCAGCCCCAGCATTTT.

This clone appeared a few times. The genes are TRBV27 and TRBJ1-4; D may be TRBD1 (6 bases). There are 13 residues in the CDR3. The germline V gene has CDR1 MNHEY and CDR2 SMNVEV (reference sequence). V was cut by 6 bases and J by 8 bases, with 13 bases left in between. The chain's CDR3 is CASRRGGAEKLFF. CDR3 DNA: TGTGCCAGCAGGAGGGGGGGGGCAGAAAAACTGTTTTTT.

The J gene is TRBJ1-3, the V gene TRBV5-1; D is unclear. Germline V gene lookup returns CDR1 SGHRS and CDR2 YFSETQ. The CDR3 extends over 16 amino acids. V was shortened by 0 bases and J by 2 bases, with 12 bases between the two germline ends. In DNA, the CDR3 is TGCGCCAGCAGCTTGGGTTCGAGAGGCCCTGGAAACACCATATATTTT. Encoded protein: CASSLGSRGPGNTIYF.

V usage is TRBV18 and J usage is TRBJ1-3, with D hard to call. CDR1 and CDR2 (germline): KGHSH, LQKENI. There are 14 residues in the CDR3. The ends were cut back, 2 bases at V and 0 bases at J, with 5 bases in the middle. The CDR3 is CASSPENSGNTIYF. In DNA form, the CDR3 reads TGTGCCAGCTCACCAGAGAACTCTGGAAACACCATATATTTT.

This chain links TRBV28 with TRBJ2-7; 8 bases fit TRBD2. Germline V gene lookup returns CDR1 MDHEN and CDR2 SYDVKM. J was trimmed by 3 bases and V by 3 bases; bases with no gene match: 10. The CDR3 is 16 amino acids. The CDR3 reads CASSFPAGGGLYEQYF. The CDR3 nucleotides are TGTGCCAGCAGTTTCCCCGCTGGCGGGGGGCTCTACGAGCAGTACTTC.

The chain carries TRBV7-8 and TRBJ1-1, with D uncertain. The V end lost 3 bases, the J end lost 1 base, and 9 bases lay between the germline ends. CDR1 is SGHVS, CDR2 FQNEAQ, per germline. This CDR3 comprises 14 residues. For the CDR3, the DNA is TGTGCCAGCAGCTTCGCAGGTCGGAACACTGAAGCTTTCTTT. As protein: CASSFAGRNTEAFF.

This chain joins TRBV27 and TRBJ1-5; 10 bases line up with TRBD1. Trimming took 9 bases from V and 7 from J; bases not matched to a gene: 9. CDR1 is MNHEY and CDR2 is SMNVEV in the germline V gene (reference sequence). The CDR3 length is 14 residues. The CDR3 loop reads CARPGQGSFQPQHF. CDR3 in DNA: TGTGCCAGACCGGGACAGGGGTCCTTCCAGCCCCAGCATTTT.

The CDR3 is CASSPQRSSTDTQYF. The CDR3 region has the DNA TGTGCCAGCAGCCCGCAGCGGAGTAGCACAGATACGCAGTATTTT. V and J are TRBV7-2 and TRBJ2-3; perhaps TRBD2 as D (5 bases). CDR3 length equals 15 residues. The V end was cut by 5 bases, the J end by 0 bases, with 12 bases between. Germline V gene lookup returns CDR1 SGHTA and CDR2 FQGNSA.

The chain joins TRBV7-6 to TRBJ1-6, with unresolved D. Per the germline V gene, CDR1 is SGHVS and CDR2 is FNYEAQ. V dropped 5 bases and J dropped 0 bases, with 11 bases sitting between them. This CDR3 region has 16 residues. The CDR3 reads CASSPTASSYNSPLHF. CDR3 coding DNA: TGTGCCAGCAGCCCAACAGCAAGCTCCTATAATTCACCCCTCCACTTT. The whole variable domain, remainder taken from reference TRBV7-6 and TRBJ1-6, is GAGVSQSPRYKVTKRGQDVALRCDPISGHVSLYWYRQALGQGPEFLTYFNYEAQQDKSGLPNDRFSAERPEGSISTLTIQRTEQRDSAMYRCASSPTASSYNSPLHFGNGTRLTVT.

The chain links TRBV2 to TRBJ1-2; D may be TRBD1 (6 bases). This CDR3 spans 14 amino acids. The germline V gene has CDR1 SNHLY and CDR2 FYNNEI. Deletions cut 7 bases from V and 6 bases from J, with 18 bases between. The CDR3 DNA sequence: TGTGCCAGCAAGGGGGAGGGGGGAGGTCATGGCTACACCTTC. Its protein is CASKGEGGGHGYTF.

This rearrangement joins TRBV4-3 to TRBJ2-7; perhaps TRBD1 as D (6 bases). Germline lookup yields CDR1 LGHNA and CDR2 YSLEER. The germline V and J ends were trimmed by 0 bases and 5 bases, with 11 bases remaining between them. The CDR3 loop spans 14 amino acids. Here the CDR3 DNA reads TGCGCCAGCAGCCAAGAGGCCAGGGGCCACGAGCAGTACTTC. Residues: CASSQEARGHEQYF.

The chain is built from TRBV24-1 and TRBJ1-2, with D possibly matching TRBD1 (6 bases). Germline V gene lookup returns CDR1 KGHDR and CDR2 SFDVKD. The ends were cut back, 4 bases at V and 8 bases at J, with 13 bases in the middle. This CDR3 is built from 13 residues. This CDR3 is CATSDPRTVGYTF. The CDR3 DNA reads TGTGCCACCAGTGACCCTAGGACAGTAGGCTACACCTTC.

The chain uses TRBV2 and TRBJ2-5; a weak D match, TRBD2 (5 bases). The CDR3 is made up of 15 amino acids. Trimming shortened V by 2 bases and J by 4 bases, and 14 bases separated the two germline ends. Germline V gives CDR1 SNHLY, CDR2 FYNNEI. The CDR3 DNA reads TGTGCCAGCAGTGAAAATGGCCTCAGCGGAGAGACCCAGTACTTC. This translates into CASSENGLSGETQYF.

The chain uses TRBV30 and TRBJ1-5; no reliable D call. Germline CDR1 and CDR2: GTSNPN and SVGIG (reference sequence). CDR3 size: 13 residues. V lost 2 bases, J lost 15 bases, and 20 bases lay in between. CDR3 sequence: CAWSKQRTPIRHF. The CDR3 DNA reads as TGTGCCTGGAGTAAACAAAGGACTCCCATCCGGCATTTT.

This chain connects TRBV7-8 to TRBJ2-5, with D possibly being TRBD1 (5 bases). The V end was cut by 5 bases, the J end by 8 bases, with 12 bases between. The CDR3 is made up of 12 amino acids. The germline V gene encodes CDR1 SGHVS and CDR2 FQNEAQ. The CDR3 protein is CASSPLGATQYF. CDR3 nucleotides: TGTGCCAGCAGCCCCCTTGGGGCAACCCAGTACTTC. The variable domain in full, completed from reference TRBV7-8 and TRBJ2-5, reads GAGVSQSPRYKVAKRGQDVALRCDPISGHVSLFWYQQALGQGPEFLTYFQNEAQLDKSGLPSDRFFAERPEGSVSTLKIQRTQQEDSAVYLCASSPLGATQYFGPGTRLLVL.

With regard to this clone: The sample carries other DNA sequences with the same CDR3. CDR3 coding DNA: TGTGCCAGTAGTATAGGCGGCAATGAGCAGTTCTTC. Its protein product is CASSIGGNEQFF. This sequence joins TRBV19 and TRBJ2-1; no clear D. V lost 1 base and J lost 6, with 4 bases in between. This CDR3 contains 12 residues. From germline, CDR1 is LNHDA and CDR2 SQIVND (reference sequence).

The chain joins TRBV29-1 to TRBJ1-3; tentative D call: TRBD1 (6 bases). Trimming shortened V by 7 bases and J by 2 bases, and 12 bases separated the two germline ends. This CDR3 is 13 amino acids long. The germline V gene has CDR1 SQVTM and CDR2 ANQGSEA. The CDR3 nucleotides read TGCAGCGCCGGGACACGGGCTGGAAACACCATATATTTT. It encodes CSAGTRAGNTIYF.

The chain uses TRBV5-4 and TRBJ2-6; no firm D call. CDR1 is SGHNT, CDR2 YYREEE, per germline (reference sequence). The CDR3 extends over 15 amino acids. The germline V and J ends were trimmed by 4 bases and 0 bases, with 8 bases remaining between them. The CDR3 sequence: CASSPPSSGANVLTF. The CDR3 nucleotides are TGTGCCAGCAGCCCCCCTTCCTCTGGGGCCAACGTCCTGACTTTC.

V usage is TRBV19 and J usage is TRBJ2-7, with 10 positions matching TRBD1. The CDR3 is made up of 14 amino acids. Per germline, CDR1 LNHDA and CDR2 SQIVND (reference sequence). V dropped 7 bases and J dropped 1; count of bases not matched to a gene: 4. The CDR3 protein is CASIKGQGSYEQYF. In DNA form, the CDR3 reads TGTGCCAGTATCAAGGGACAGGGGTCCTACGAGCAGTACTTC.

The chain carries TRBV20-1 and TRBJ1-2, with TRBD1 matching 7 bases. Losses at the gene ends were 3 bases for V and 4 bases for J; bases not matched to a gene: 8. From germline, CDR1 is DFQATT and CDR2 SNEGSKA (reference sequence). This CDR3 comprises 14 residues. This CDR3 is CSASGPDRVYGYTF. The CDR3 region has the DNA TGCAGTGCTAGTGGCCCCGACAGGGTCTATGGCTACACCTTC.

This chain uses TRBV3-1 (or the pseudogene TRBV3-2) with TRBJ1-2; tentative D call: TRBD1 (5 bases). CDR3 length: 15 residues. CDR1 and CDR2 (germline): LGHDT, YNNKEL (reference sequence). V lost 0 bases to trimming and J lost 4 bases, with 12 bases between them. As DNA, the CDR3 is TGTGCCAGCAGCCAAGAATTGGGGGGTCCCTATGGCTACACCTTC. Translating it yields CASSQELGGPYGYTF.

On this clone itself: An end of the junction differs from the germline gene, which may be a read error. The gene calls are TRBV18 and TRBJ1-5; TRBD1 matches at 7 bases. Looked up from germline, CDR1 is KGHSH and CDR2 is LQKENI. CDR3 length equals 14 residues. The CDR3 region has the DNA TGTGCCAGCTCCCCACAGGGGCCCAATCAGCCCCAGCATTTT. Translation: CASSPQGPNQPQHF.

This chain links TRBV7-9 with TRBJ2-6; the D gene is possibly TRBD2 (7 bases). CDR3 size: 16 residues. CDR1 and CDR2 (germline): SEHNR, FQNEAQ (reference sequence). V was trimmed by 7 bases and J by 2 bases, leaving 15 bases between them. The CDR3 loop is CASTPWGGPGANVLTF. As DNA, the CDR3 is TGTGCCAGCACCCCTTGGGGGGGCCCTGGGGCCAACGTCCTGACTTTC.

The V and J genes are TRBV7-9 and TRBJ2-2; tentatively, D is TRBD1 (5 bases). The CDR3 contains 15 residues. V dropped 8 bases and J dropped 4 bases, with 17 bases sitting between them. Germline CDR1 and CDR2: SEHNR and FQNEAQ (reference sequence). CDR3 in amino acids: CASGLQASATGELFF. In DNA form, the CDR3 reads TGTGCCAGCGGATTACAGGCTTCGGCCACCGGGGAGCTGTTTTTT.